The entry below describes one T cell receptor beta chain. What it recognizes is unknown. This sequence may be a read error, since a much larger clone differs from it by one base. The germline V gene has CDR1 ENHRY and CDR2 SYGVKD. This CDR3 is 16 amino acids long. The record originates from a study of T cell repertoires in cytomegalovirus infection. One entry per CDR3 protein, called by TCRdb with MiXCR from the reads. Of 800,000 to 950,000 distinct CDR3 sequences detected, around a third appear once; the ten largest clones hold around 12%. Specimen: cultured CD8+ T cells from PBMCs, collected from culture after CMV antigen stimulation. The chain employs TRBV10-3 and TRBJ2-7; a possible D gene is TRBD1 (6 bases). The sequence was obtained from a human donor in good health (CMV status not recorded). Some clones in this sample may be carry-over from other donors' samples. DNA for the CDR3: TGTGTCATCATCGGCCGAACCGGGACAAGCACTTACGAGCAGTACTTC. It specifies CVIIGRTGTSTYEQYF.